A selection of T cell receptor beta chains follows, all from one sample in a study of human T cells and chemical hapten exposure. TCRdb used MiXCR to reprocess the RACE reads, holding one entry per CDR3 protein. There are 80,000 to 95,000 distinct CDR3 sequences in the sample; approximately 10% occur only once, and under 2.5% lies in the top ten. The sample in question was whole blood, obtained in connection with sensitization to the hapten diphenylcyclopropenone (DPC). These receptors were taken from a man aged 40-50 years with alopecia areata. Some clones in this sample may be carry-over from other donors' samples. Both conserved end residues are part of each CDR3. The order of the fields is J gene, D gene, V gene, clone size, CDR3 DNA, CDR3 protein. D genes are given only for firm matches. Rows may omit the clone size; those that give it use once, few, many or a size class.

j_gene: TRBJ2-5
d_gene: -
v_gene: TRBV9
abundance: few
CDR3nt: TGTGCCAGCAGCGTAGAGGATAAGCCTTGGGAGACCCAGTACTTC
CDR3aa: CASSVEDKPWETQYF

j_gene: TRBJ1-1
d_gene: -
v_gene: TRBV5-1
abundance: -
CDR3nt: TGCGCCAGCAGCTCGGAAACAGGGTATACTGAAGCTTTCTTT
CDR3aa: CASSSETGYTEAFF

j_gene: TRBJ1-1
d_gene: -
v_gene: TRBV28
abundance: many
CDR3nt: TGTGCCAGCAGTTTATTTGGGCCGACGATGAACACTGAAGCTTTCTTT
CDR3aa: CASSLFGPTMNTEAFF

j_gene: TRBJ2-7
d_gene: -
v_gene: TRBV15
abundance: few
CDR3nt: TGTGCCACCAGCAGACCGGGGCTAGCCAGTGTCGAGCAGTACTTC
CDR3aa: CATSRPGLASVEQYF

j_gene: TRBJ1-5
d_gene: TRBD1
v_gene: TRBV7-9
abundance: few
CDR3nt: TGTGCCAGCAGCTCCGGACAGGACAGCAATCAGCCCCAGCATTTT
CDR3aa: CASSSGQDSNQPQHF

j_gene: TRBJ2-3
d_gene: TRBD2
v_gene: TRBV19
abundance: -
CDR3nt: TGTGCCAGTACGAGGGTCTCAGCGGGGACAGATACGCAGTATTTT
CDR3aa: CASTRVSAGTDTQYF

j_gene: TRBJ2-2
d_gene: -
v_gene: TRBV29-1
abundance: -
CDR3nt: TGCAGCGTTACCGGGACCGAGAACACCGGGGAGCTGTTTTTT
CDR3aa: CSVTGTENTGELFF

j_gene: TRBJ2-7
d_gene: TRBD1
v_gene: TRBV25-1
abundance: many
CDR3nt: TGTGCCAGCAGTGAAGGGACAGGGCCCTACGAGCAGTACTTC
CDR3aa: CASSEGTGPYEQYF

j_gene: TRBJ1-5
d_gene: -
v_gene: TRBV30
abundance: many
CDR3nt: TGTGCCTGGAGTATGACAGATCAGCCCCAGCATTTT
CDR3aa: CAWSMTDQPQHF

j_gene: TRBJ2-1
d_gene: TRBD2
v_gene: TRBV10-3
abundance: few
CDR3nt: TGTGCCATCAGCCGGACTAGCGGGAGCGACAATGAGCAGTTCTTC
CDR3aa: CAISRTSGSDNEQFF